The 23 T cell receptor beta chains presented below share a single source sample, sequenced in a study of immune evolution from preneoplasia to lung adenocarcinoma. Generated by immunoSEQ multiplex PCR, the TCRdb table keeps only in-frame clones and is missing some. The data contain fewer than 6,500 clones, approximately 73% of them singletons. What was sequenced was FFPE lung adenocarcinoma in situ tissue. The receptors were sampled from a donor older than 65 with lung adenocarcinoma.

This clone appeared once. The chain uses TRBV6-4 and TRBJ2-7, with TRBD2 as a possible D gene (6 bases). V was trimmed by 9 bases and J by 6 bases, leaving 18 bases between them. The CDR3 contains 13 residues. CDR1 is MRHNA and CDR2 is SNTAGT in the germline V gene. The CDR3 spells CASSRDFLGEQYF. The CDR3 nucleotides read TGTGCCAGTTCGCGGGACTTTCTAGGCGAGCAGTACTTC.

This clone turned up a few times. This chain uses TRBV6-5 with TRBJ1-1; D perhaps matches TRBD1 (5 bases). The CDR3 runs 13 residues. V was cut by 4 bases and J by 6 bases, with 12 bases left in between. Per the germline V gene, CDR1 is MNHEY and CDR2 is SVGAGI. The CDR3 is CASSLFSGAEAFF. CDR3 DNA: TGTGCCAGCAGTTTGTTCTCGGGGGCTGAAGCTTTCTTT.

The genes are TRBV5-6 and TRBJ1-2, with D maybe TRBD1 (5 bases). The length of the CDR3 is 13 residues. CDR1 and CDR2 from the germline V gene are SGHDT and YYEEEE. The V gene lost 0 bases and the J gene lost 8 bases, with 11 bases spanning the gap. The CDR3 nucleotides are TGTGCCAGCAGCTTGGAGGCAGGGCGAGGCTACACCTTC. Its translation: CASSLEAGRGYTF.

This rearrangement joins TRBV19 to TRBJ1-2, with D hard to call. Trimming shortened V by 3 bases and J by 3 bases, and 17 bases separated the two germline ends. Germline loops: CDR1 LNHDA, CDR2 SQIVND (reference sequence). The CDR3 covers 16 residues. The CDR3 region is CASSMGGDLGDYGYTF. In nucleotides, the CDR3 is TGTGCCAGTAGTATGGGTGGTGACCTCGGGGACTATGGCTACACCTTC.

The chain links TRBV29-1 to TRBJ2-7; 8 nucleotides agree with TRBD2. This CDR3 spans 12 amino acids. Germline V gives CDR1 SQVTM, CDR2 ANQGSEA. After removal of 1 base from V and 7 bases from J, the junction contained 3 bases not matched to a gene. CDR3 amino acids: CSVEAGGLEQYF. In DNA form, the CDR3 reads TGCAGCGTTGAAGCGGGAGGGCTAGAGCAGTACTTC.

The CDR3 region is CASSPGLAGANEQFF. CDR3 nucleotides: TGCGCCAGCAGCCCCGGACTAGCGGGAGCCAATGAGCAGTTCTTC. The chain uses TRBV5-1 and TRBJ2-1; 13 nucleotides line up with TRBD2. The CDR3 loop spans 15 amino acids. The V gene end was trimmed by 4 bases and the J gene end by 6 bases; junction bases not matched to a gene: 4. Per the germline V gene, CDR1 is SGHRS and CDR2 is YFSETQ.

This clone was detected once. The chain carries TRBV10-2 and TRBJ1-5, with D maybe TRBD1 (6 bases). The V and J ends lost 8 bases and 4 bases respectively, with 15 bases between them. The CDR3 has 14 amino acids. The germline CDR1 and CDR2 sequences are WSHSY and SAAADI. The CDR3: CASGSRGRNQPQHF. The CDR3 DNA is TGCGCCAGCGGCTCGAGGGGGAGGAATCAGCCCCAGCATTTT.

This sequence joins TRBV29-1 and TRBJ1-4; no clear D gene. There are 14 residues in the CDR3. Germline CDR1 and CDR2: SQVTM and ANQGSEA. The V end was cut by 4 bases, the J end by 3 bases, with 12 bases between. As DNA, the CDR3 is TGCAGCGTTGCTGGGAGTTCGGCTAATGAAAAACTGTTTTTT. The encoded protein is CSVAGSSANEKLFF.

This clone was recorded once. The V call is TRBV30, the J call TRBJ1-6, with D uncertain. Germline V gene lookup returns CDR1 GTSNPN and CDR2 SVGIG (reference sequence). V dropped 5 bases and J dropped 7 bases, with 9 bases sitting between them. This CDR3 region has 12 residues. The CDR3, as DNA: TGTGCCTGGGGCCTGGGGAATTCACCCCTCCACTTT. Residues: CAWGLGNSPLHF.

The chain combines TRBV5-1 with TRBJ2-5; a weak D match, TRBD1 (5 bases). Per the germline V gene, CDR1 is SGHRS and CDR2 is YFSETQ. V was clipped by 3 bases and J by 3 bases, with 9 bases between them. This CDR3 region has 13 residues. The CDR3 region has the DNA TGCGCCAGCAGCTACCCCAGGGAAGAGACCCAGTACTTC. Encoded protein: CASSYPREETQYF.

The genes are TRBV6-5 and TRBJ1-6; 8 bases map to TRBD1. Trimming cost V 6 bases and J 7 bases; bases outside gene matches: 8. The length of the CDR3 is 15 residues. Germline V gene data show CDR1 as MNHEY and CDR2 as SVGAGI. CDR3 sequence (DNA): TGTGCCAGCAGCCCCTCCGGGACAGGAAATTCACCCCTCCACTTT. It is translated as CASSPSGTGNSPLHF.

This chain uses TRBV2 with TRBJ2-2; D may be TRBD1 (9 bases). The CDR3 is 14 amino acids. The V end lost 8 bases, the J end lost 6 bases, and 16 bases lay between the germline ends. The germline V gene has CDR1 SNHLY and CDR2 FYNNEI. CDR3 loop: CASGGQGLAGELFF. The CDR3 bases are TGTGCCAGCGGGGGACAGGGACTAGCCGGGGAGCTGTTTTTT.

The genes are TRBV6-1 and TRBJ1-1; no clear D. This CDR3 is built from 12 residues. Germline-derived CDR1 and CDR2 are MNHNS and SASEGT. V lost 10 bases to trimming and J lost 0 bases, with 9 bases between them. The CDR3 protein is CATLRLNTEAFF. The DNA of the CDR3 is TGTGCCACCCTAAGGTTGAACACTGAAGCTTTCTTT.

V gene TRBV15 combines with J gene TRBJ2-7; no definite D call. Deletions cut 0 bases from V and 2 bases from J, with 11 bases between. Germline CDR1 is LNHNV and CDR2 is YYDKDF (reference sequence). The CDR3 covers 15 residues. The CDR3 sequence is CATSRDLVKPYEQYF. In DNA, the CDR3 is TGTGCCACCAGCAGAGATCTGGTTAAACCCTACGAGCAGTACTTC. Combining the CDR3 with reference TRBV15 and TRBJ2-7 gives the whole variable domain DAMVIQNPRYQVTQFGKPVTLSCSQTLNHNVMYWYQQKSSQAPKLLFHYYDKDFNNEADTPDNFQSRRPNTSFCFLDIRSPGLGDTAMYLCATSRDLVKPYEQYFGPGTRLTVT.

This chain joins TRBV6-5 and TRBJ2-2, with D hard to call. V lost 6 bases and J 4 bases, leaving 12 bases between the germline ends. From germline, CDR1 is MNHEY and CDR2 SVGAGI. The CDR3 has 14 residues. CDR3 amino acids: CASRWGTGTGELFF. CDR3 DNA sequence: TGTGCCAGCAGGTGGGGAACGGGCACCGGGGAGCTGTTTTTT.

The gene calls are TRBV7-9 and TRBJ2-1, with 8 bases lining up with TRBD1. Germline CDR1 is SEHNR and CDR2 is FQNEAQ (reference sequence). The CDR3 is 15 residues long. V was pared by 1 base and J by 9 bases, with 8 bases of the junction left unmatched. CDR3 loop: CASSLVGQVEAEQFF. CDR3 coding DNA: TGTGCCAGCAGCTTAGTGGGACAGGTCGAAGCTGAGCAGTTCTTC.

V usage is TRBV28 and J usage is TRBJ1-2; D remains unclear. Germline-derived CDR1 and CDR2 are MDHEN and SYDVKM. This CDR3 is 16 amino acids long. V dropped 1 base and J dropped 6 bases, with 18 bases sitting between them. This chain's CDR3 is CASSLFDPRLSHGYTF. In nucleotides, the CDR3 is TGTGCCAGCAGTTTATTCGACCCCAGACTATCGCATGGCTACACCTTC.

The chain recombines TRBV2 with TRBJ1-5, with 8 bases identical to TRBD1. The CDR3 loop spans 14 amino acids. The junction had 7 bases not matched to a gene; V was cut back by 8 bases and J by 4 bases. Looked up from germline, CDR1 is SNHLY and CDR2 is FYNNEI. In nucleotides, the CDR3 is TGTGCCAGCTCAGGGGGCTTCGTTAATCAGCCCCAGCATTTT. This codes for CASSGGFVNQPQHF. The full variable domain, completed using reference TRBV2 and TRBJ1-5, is EPEVTQTPSHQVTQMGQEVILRCVPISNHLYFYWYRQILGQKVEFLVSFYNNEISEKSEIFDDQFSVERPDGSNFTLKIRSTKLEDSAMYFCASSGGFVNQPQHFGDGTRLSIL.

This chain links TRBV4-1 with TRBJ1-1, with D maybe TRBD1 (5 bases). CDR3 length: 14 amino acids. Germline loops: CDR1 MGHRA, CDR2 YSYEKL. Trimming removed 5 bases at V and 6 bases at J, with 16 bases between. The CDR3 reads CASSDSGGDAEAFF. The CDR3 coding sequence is TGCGCCAGCAGCGATTCAGGTGGGGACGCTGAAGCTTTCTTT.

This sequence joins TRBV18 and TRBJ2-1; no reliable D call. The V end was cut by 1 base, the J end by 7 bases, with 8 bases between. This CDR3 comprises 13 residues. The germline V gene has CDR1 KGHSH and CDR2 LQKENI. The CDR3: CASSPQSENEQFF. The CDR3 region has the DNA TGTGCCAGCTCACCACAATCCGAAAATGAGCAGTTCTTC.

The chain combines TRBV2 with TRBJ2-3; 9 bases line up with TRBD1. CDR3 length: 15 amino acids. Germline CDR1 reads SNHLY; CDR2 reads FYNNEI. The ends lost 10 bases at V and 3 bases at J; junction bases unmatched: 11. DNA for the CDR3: TGTGCCAACCGTAACCCCGGGACAGGGACAGATACGCAGTATTTT. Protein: CANRNPGTGTDTQYF.

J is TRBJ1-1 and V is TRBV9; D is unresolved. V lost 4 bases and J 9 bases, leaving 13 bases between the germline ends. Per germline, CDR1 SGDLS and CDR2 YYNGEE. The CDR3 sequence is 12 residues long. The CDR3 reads CASSRSEEKAFF. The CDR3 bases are TGTGCCAGCAGCCGCAGTGAGGAGAAAGCTTTCTTT. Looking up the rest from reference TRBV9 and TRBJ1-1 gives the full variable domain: DSGVTQTPKHLITATGQRVTLRCSPRSGDLSVYWYQQSLDQGLQFLIQYYNGEERAKGNILERFSAQQFPDLHSELNLSSLELGDSALYFCASSRSEEKAFFGQGTRLTVV.

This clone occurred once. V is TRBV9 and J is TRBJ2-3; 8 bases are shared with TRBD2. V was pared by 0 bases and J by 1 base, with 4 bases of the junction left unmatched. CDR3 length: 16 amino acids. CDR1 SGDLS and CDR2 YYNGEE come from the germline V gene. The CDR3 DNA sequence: TGTGCCAGCAGCGTAGTGTCGCGGGGGGGCACAGATACGCAGTATTTT. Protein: CASSVVSRGGTDTQYF. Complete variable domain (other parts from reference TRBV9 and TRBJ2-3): DSGVTQTPKHLITATGQRVTLRCSPRSGDLSVYWYQQSLDQGLQFLIQYYNGEERAKGNILERFSAQQFPDLHSELNLSSLELGDSALYFCASSVVSRGGTDTQYFGPGTRLTVL.